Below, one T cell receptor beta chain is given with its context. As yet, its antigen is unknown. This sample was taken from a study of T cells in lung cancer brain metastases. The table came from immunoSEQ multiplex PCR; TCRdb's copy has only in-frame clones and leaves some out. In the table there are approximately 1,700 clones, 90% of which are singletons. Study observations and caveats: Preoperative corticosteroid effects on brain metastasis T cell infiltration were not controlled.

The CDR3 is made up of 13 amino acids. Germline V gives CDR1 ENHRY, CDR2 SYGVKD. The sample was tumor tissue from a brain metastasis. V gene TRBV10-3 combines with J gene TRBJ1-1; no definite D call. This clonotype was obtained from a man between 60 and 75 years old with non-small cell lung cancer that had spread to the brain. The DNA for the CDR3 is TGTGTCACGACGACCGACAAGAACACTGAAGCTTTCTTT. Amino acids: CVTTTDKNTEAFF.